This is a list of T cell receptor beta chains from one sample in a study of T cell changes during pregnancy in multiple sclerosis. The table came from immunoSEQ multiplex PCR; TCRdb's copy has only in-frame clones and leaves some out. The sample holds 56,000 or so clones, roughly nine tenths seen once. The specimen was peripheral blood, collected in the first trimester of pregnancy. The receptor source for this set is a female donor in good health, enrolled as a control in a pregnancy study. CDR3s include the opening cysteine and the closing phenylalanine or tryptophan. The D gene is left open where the match is weak. Some rows have no size entry. The others give once, few or many, or a class for an expanded clone.

size: NA
D: TRBD1
J: TRBJ2-2
V: TRBV7-8
CDR3: CASSLEGQMNTGELFF
DNA: TGTGCCAGCAGCTTAGAGGGACAGATGAACACCGGGGAGCTGTTTTTT

size: NA
D: TRBD2
J: TRBJ2-1
V: TRBV2
CDR3: CASSGLAGAGEQFF
DNA: TGTGCCAGCAGTGGGCTAGCGGGAGCCGGTGAGCAGTTCTTC

size: NA
D: NA
J: TRBJ2-5
V: TRBV7-2
CDR3: CASSQRLTETQYF
DNA: TGTGCCAGCAGCCAGCGGCTCACAGAGACCCAGTACTTC

size: NA
D: NA
J: TRBJ1-1
V: TRBV5-4
CDR3: CASSPDTLVGTEAFF
DNA: TGTGCCAGCAGCCCGGACACACTGGTGGGCACTGAAGCTTTCTTT

size: NA
D: NA
J: TRBJ1-1
V: TRBV15
CDR3: CATGVRDTRGTEAFF
DNA: TGTGCCACCGGGGTGAGGGACACAAGGGGCACTGAAGCTTTCTTT

size: NA
D: NA
J: TRBJ2-1
V: TRBV18
CDR3: CASSPVDDSSGEQFF
DNA: TGTGCCAGCTCACCGGTCGATGACAGCTCAGGTGAGCAGTTCTTC

size: few
D: TRBD1
J: TRBJ2-3
V: TRBV29-1
CDR3: CSVETGADTQYF
DNA: TGCAGCGTTGAGACAGGGGCAGATACGCAGTATTTT

size: NA
D: NA
J: TRBJ1-3
V: TRBV15
CDR3: CATSPAVGVDSGNTIYF
DNA: TGTGCCACCAGCCCGGCGGTCGGGGTTGACTCTGGAAACACCATATATTTT

size: NA
D: TRBD1
J: TRBJ2-5
V: TRBV2
CDR3: CASTSTTGEQETQYF
DNA: TGTGCCAGCACTTCCACGACAGGGGAGCAAGAGACCCAGTACTTC

size: NA
D: NA
J: TRBJ1-4
V: TRBV10-2
CDR3: CASSDPTAGQGEKLFF
DNA: TGCGCCAGCAGTGATCCGACAGCCGGGCAGGGTGAAAAACTGTTTTTT

size: NA
D: NA
J: TRBJ2-7
V: TRBV11-2
CDR3: CASSKSPDSYLPYEQYF
DNA: TGTGCCAGCAGCAAAAGTCCCGACAGCTACCTTCCCTACGAGCAGTACTTC

size: NA
D: NA
J: TRBJ2-7
V: TRBV7-3
CDR3: CASSADPGVSYEQYF
DNA: TGTGCCAGCAGCGCGGACCCCGGGGTCTCCTACGAGCAGTACTTC

size: NA
D: TRBD1
J: TRBJ1-1
V: TRBV12-5
CDR3: CASGNPPDRQFEAFF
DNA: TGTGCTAGTGGTAACCCCCCGGACAGGCAATTTGAAGCTTTCTTT

size: few
D: NA
J: TRBJ1-3
V: TRBV7-6
CDR3: CASSSKEGNTIYF
DNA: TGTGCCAGCAGCTCCAAAGAGGGAAACACCATATATTTT

size: NA
D: TRBD1
J: TRBJ2-5
V: TRBV4-1
CDR3: CASSQEGQGPQETQYF
DNA: TGCGCCAGCAGCCAAGAGGGACAGGGCCCCCAAGAGACCCAGTACTTC